The rows below give T cell receptor beta chains drawn from one sample of a study of blood T cell repertoires in COVID-19. Assay used: immunoSEQ multiplex PCR; TCRdb lists only in-frame clones, some missing. The top ten clones hold roughly 18% of a sample with 130,000 or so clones, roughly 89% of them seen once. The sample taken for sequencing was peripheral blood. All receptors derive from a man over 45 with active or convalescent COVID-19. The CDR3 runs from the conserved cysteine through the conserved F or W. D genes are given only for firm matches. The size of a clone is reported for some rows only, either as once, few or many, or as a class for expanded clones.

cdr3_nt cdr3_aa j_call clone_size d_call v_call
TGTGCCAGCCATTCGGGGGGTCCCTTCCAAGAGACCCAGTACTTC CASHSGGPFQETQYF TRBJ2-5 once TRBD2 TRBV7-2
TGTGCCAGCAGGGGGAACAGGGGTTTGGACTATGGCTACACCTTC CASRGNRGLDYGYTF TRBJ1-2 - TRBD1 TRBV2
TGTGCCTGGACCGGACGGGGGACCTCAAACATTCAGTACTTC CAWTGRGTSNIQYF TRBJ2-4 - - TRBV30
TGTGCCAGCAGTTTGGGGCAGACCTTCTACGAGCAGTACTTC CASSLGQTFYEQYF TRBJ2-7 - - TRBV27
TGTGCCAGCAGCTGGGACTGGGCAGGCTCAGATGGCTACACCTTC CASSWDWAGSDGYTF TRBJ1-2 - - TRBV5-6
TGTGCCAGTAGCCCCCCTTGGGCTTACGAGGGAAATGAGCAGTTCTTC CASSPPWAYEGNEQFF TRBJ2-1 - - TRBV19
TGCGCCAGCAGCGTTAACAGGGGAACTAATGAAAAACTGTTTTTT CASSVNRGTNEKLFF TRBJ1-4 - TRBD1 TRBV5-1
TGTGCCACCAGTGACTGGGGGGAAGCAGGCTATGGCTACACCTTC CATSDWGEAGYGYTF TRBJ1-2 - - TRBV24-1
TGTGCCTGCAGCTCCGACAGTACGACTGGATACACCATATATTTT CACSSDSTTGYTIYF TRBJ1-3 - - TRBV28
TGTGCCAGCAGTGACCGGACTAGTGCCAATGAGCAGTTCTTC CASSDRTSANEQFF TRBJ2-1 - TRBD2 TRBV2
TGTGCCAGCAGTGAGGAAGGTCAGGGGAGTCACACTGAAGCTTTCTTT CASSEEGQGSHTEAFF TRBJ1-1 - - TRBV6-4
TGTGCCAGCAGCGTACGAGGGTCGCGGCTGTTCTTC CASSVRGSRLFF TRBJ2-1 - - TRBV9
TGTGCCACCAGTGATTCGTCGAGTCACAGGGTCGCCGGGGAGCTGTTTTTT CATSDSSSHRVAGELFF TRBJ2-2 - - TRBV24-1
TGCAGCGTTGAAGCTCAGGGGTTGGGTGAGCAGTACTTC CSVEAQGLGEQYF TRBJ2-7 - - TRBV29-1
TGCGCCAGCAGCTTTGTAGCGGGCAACACCGGGGAGCTGTTTTTT CASSFVAGNTGELFF TRBJ2-2 few TRBD2 TRBV5-1
TGTGCCAGTAGTATTCCGGAGTATAATTCACCCCTCCACTTT CASSIPEYNSPLHF TRBJ1-6 - - TRBV19
TGTGCCAGTAGTAAGAATAGCGGGGTTCAAGAGACCCAGTACTTC CASSKNSGVQETQYF TRBJ2-5 - TRBD2 TRBV19
TGCGCCAGCAGTTCGGACGGGACTAGCGGGTGGAATGAGCAGTTCTTC CASSSDGTSGWNEQFF TRBJ2-1 - TRBD2 TRBV5-1
TGTGCCAGCTTTCCAGGGGCAGCCACCGGGGAGCTGTTTTTT CASFPGAATGELFF TRBJ2-2 - - TRBV2
TGTGCCAGCAGCCCCGGTTTGAGTGAGCAGTTCTTC CASSPGLSEQFF TRBJ2-1 - - TRBV11-2
TGTGCCAGCAGCGGGGGACTAGCGGGAGGAGATACGCAGTATTTT CASSGGLAGGDTQYF TRBJ2-3 - TRBD2 TRBV9
TGTGCCAGTAAACGGGACTATTCCTCTTCCGAGCAGTACTTC CASKRDYSSSEQYF TRBJ2-7 - TRBD2 TRBV19
TGTGCCAGTATGGAAATCGGGGGTGGTGAAAAACTGTTTTTT CASMEIGGGEKLFF TRBJ1-4 - - TRBV19
TGCGCCAGCAGCATCCGGACTATCACAGATACGCAGTATTTT CASSIRTITDTQYF TRBJ2-3 - - TRBV5-1